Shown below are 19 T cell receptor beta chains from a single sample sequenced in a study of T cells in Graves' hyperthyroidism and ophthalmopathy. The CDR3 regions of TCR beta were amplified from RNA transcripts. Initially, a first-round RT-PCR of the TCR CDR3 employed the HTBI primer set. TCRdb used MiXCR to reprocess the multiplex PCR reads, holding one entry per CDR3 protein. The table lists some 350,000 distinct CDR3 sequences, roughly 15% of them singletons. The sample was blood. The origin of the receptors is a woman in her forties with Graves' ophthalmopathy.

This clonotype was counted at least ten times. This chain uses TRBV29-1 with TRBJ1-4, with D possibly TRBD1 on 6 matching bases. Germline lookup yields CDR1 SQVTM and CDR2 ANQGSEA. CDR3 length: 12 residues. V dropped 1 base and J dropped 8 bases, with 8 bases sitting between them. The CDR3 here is CSVEVRGEKLFF. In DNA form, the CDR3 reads TGCAGCGTTGAAGTGAGGGGGGAAAAACTGTTTTTT.

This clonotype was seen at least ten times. The CDR3 coding sequence is TGTGCCAGCAGTGGGAAGAGGTACCAAGAGACCCAGTACTTC. Protein product: CASSGKRYQETQYF. J is TRBJ2-5 and V is TRBV12-3 or TRBV12-4; D not resolved. The CDR3 extends over 14 amino acids. The V and J ends lost 5 bases and 0 bases respectively, with 10 bases between them.

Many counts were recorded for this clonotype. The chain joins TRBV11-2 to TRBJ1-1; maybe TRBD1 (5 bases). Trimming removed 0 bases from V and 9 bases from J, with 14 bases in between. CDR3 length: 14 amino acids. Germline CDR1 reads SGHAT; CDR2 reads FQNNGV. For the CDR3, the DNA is TGTGCCAGCAGCTTAGAAGGGCCCGGGACCCAAGCTTTCTTT. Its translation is CASSLEGPGTQAFF. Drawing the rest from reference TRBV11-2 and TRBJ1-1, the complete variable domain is EAGVAQSPRYKIIEKRQSVAFWCNPISGHATLYWYQQILGQGPKLLIQFQNNGVVDDSQLPKDRFSAERLKGVDSTLKIQPAKLEDSAVYLCASSLEGPGTQAFFGQGTRLTVV.

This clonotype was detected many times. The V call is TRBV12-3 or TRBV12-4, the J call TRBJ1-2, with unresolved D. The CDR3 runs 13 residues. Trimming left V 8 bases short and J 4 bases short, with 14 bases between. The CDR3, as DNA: TGTGCCAGCGCCAGGCCAAAACCCTATGGCTACACCTTC. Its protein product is CASARPKPYGYTF.

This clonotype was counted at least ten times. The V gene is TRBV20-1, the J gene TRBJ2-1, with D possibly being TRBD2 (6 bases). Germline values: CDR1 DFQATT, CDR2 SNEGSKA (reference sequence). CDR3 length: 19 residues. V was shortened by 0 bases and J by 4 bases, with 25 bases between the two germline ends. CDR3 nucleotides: TGCAGTGCTAGAGATTTTCCCGCTAGCGAATGGGGGGAGTACAATGAGCAGTTCTTC. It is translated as CSARDFPASEWGEYNEQFF.

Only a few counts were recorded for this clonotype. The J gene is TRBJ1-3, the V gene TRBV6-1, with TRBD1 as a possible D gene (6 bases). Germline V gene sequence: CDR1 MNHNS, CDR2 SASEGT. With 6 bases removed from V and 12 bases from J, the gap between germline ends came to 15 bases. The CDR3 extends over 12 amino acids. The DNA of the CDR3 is TGTGCCAGCAGCGCTCCACAGGGTAGCATATATTTT. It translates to CASSAPQGSIYF.

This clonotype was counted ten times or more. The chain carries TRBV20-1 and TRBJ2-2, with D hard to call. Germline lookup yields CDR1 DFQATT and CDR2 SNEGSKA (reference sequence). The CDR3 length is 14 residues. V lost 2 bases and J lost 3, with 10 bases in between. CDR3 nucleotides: TGCAGTGCTAGACCCTGGTCAGACACCGGGGAGCTGTTTTTT. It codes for CSARPWSDTGELFF.

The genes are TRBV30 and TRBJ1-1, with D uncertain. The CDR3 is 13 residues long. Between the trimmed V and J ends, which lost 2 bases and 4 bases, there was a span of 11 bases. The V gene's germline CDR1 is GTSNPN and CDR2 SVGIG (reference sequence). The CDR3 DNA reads TGTGCCTGGAGTAATAGGTTGGGCACTGAAGCTTTCTTT. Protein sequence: CAWSNRLGTEAFF. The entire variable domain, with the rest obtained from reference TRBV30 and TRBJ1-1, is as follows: SQTIHQWPATLVQPVGSPLSLECTVEGTSNPNLYWYRQAAGRGLQLLFYSVGIGQISSEVPQNLSASRPQDRQFILSSKKLLLSDSGFYLCAWSNRLGTEAFFGQGTRLTVV.

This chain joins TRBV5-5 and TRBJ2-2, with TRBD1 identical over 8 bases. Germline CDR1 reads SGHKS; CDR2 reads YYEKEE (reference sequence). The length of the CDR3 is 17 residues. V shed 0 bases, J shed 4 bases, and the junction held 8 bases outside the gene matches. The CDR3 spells CASSLGGGTGGTGELFF. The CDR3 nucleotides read TGTGCCAGCAGCTTGGGCGGCGGGACAGGAGGCACCGGGGAGCTGTTTTTT.

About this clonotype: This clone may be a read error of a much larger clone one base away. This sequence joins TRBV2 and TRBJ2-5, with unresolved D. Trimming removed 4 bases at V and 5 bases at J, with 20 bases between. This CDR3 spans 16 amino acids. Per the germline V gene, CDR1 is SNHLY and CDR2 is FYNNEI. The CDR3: CASSGALHSRLETQYF. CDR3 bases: TGTGCCAGCAGTGGAGCGCTACACAGTAGGTTGGAGACCCAGTACTTC.

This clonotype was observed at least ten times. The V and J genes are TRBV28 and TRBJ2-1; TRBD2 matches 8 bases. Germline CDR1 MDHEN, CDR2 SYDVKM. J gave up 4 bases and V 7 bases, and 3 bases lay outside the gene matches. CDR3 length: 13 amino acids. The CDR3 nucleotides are TGTGCCAGCATAACGGGAGGGTACAATGAGCAGTTCTTC. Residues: CASITGGYNEQFF.

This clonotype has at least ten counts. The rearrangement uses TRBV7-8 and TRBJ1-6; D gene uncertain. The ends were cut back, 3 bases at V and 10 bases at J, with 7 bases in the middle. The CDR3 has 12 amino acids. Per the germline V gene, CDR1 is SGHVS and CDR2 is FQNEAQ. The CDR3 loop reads CASSFPRSPLHF. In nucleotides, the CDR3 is TGTGCCAGCAGCTTCCCCCGGTCACCCCTCCACTTT.

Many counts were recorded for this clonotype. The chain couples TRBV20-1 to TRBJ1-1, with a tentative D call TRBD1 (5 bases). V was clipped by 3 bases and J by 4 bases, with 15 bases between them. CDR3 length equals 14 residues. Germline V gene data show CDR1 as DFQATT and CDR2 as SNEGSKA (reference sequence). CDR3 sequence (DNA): TGCAGTGCTAGTCCCCAGGGAAGGGGCACTGAAGCTTTCTTT. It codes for CSASPQGRGTEAFF.

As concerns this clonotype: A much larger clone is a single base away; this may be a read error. CDR3 amino acids: CASSATLAGGRYEQFF. The CDR3 coding sequence is TGTGCCAGCAGTGCCACCCTAGCGGGGGGGCGGTATGAGCAGTTCTTC. This chain links TRBV6-1 with TRBJ2-1, with 12 bases aligning to TRBD2. V trimming: 4 bases; J trimming: 8 bases; junction bases outside the gene matches: 9. The CDR3 is made up of 16 amino acids. The germline V gene encodes CDR1 MNHNS and CDR2 SASEGT.

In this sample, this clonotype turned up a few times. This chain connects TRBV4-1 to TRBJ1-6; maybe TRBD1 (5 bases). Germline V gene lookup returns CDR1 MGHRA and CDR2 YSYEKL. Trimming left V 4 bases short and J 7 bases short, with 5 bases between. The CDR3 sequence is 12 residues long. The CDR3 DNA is TGCGCCAGCAGCCGGACAAATTCACCCCTCCACTTT. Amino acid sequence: CASSRTNSPLHF.

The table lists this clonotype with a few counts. CDR3 DNA sequence: TGTGCCAGCAGCCTCATTACAGGGGACACTGAAGCTTTCTTT. Translated, it gives CASSLITGDTEAFF. The chain is built from TRBV13 and TRBJ1-1; 7 positions agree with TRBD1. Losses at the gene ends were 5 bases for V and 3 bases for J; bases not matched to a gene: 6. Germline V gives CDR1 PRHDT, CDR2 FYEKMQ (reference sequence). CDR3 length: 14 residues.

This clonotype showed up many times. The CDR3 loop reads CASSAGTGVEQYF. DNA of the CDR3: TGTGCCAGCAGTGCCGGAACAGGGGTCGAGCAGTACTTC. The J gene is TRBJ2-7, the V gene TRBV6-1, with 7 nucleotides matching TRBD1. V dropped 4 bases and J dropped 6; count of bases not matched to a gene: 6. This CDR3 is built from 13 residues. The germline V gene has CDR1 MNHNS and CDR2 SASEGT.

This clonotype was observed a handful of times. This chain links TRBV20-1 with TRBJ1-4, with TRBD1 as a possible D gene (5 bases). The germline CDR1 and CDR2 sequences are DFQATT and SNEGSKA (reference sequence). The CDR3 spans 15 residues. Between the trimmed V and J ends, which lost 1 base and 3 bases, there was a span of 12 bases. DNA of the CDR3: TGCAGTGCTAGAGTAATGGGAGGGGCTAATGAAAAACTGTTTTTT. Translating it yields CSARVMGGANEKLFF.

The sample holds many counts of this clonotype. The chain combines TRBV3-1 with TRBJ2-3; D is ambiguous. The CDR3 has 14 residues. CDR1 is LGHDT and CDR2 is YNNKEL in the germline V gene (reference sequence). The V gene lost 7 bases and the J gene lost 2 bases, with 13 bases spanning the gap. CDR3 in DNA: TGTGCCAGCACGGGTAAAACATTCACAGATACGCAGTATTTT. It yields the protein CASTGKTFTDTQYF.